Each of the 29 T cell receptor beta chains below was sequenced from the same sample in a study of cytomegalovirus exposure and HLA in healthy donors. The PCR made use of 60 Vbeta and 13 Jbeta primers. The data were produced by immunoSEQ multiplex PCR, yet TCRdb's version contains in-frame clones alone and is incomplete. The table lists 130,000 to 150,000 clones, just under 80% of them singletons, with 2% to 2.5% in the top ten. Sequencing was carried out using PBMCs. The receptor set was obtained from a man aged 25 to 45 in good health and CMV-seronegative.

The sample holds a few counts of this clone. This chain joins TRBV6-5 and TRBJ1-2, with D perhaps matching TRBD1 (6 bases). V lost 2 bases, J lost 6 bases, and 10 bases lay in between. Germline CDR1 and CDR2: MNHEY and SVGAGI. The length of the CDR3 is 13 residues. This CDR3 is CASSYGGGDGYTF. As DNA, the CDR3 is TGTGCCAGCAGTTACGGAGGGGGGGATGGCTACACCTTC.

The chain links TRBV27 to TRBJ2-5; 8 bases map to TRBD2. Germline V CDR1 and CDR2: MNHEY, SMNVEV (reference sequence). The CDR3 has 13 amino acids. The V segment lost 2 bases and the J segment 10 bases; nucleotides outside the gene matches: 6. The CDR3 sequence: CASSLPSGGIQYF. DNA for the CDR3: TGTGCCAGCAGTTTACCCAGCGGGGGAATCCAGTACTTC.

The V gene is TRBV4-1, the J gene TRBJ2-1, with a tentative D call TRBD2 (6 bases). The V end lost 2 bases, the J end lost 7 bases, and 15 bases lay between the germline ends. The CDR3 runs to 15 residues. Germline values: CDR1 MGHRA, CDR2 YSYEKL. The CDR3: CASSQLGLQINEQFF. CDR3 bases: TGCGCCAGCAGCCAATTGGGACTTCAAATAAATGAGCAGTTCTTC.

The rearrangement joins TRBV6-4 to TRBJ2-5; D gene unclear. CDR1 and CDR2 from the germline V gene are MRHNA and SNTAGT. Trimming left V 0 bases short and J 3 bases short, with 11 bases between. This CDR3 is built from 15 residues. The CDR3 loop reads CASSDSRYPEETQYF. The CDR3 bases are TGTGCCAGCAGTGACTCGAGGTATCCTGAAGAGACCCAGTACTTC.

The chain is built from TRBV2 and TRBJ2-7; D gene ambiguous. V lost 2 bases and J 2 bases, leaving 10 bases between the germline ends. The V gene's germline CDR1 is SNHLY and CDR2 FYNNEI. CDR3 length: 14 amino acids. CDR3 DNA sequence: TGTGCCAGCAGTGAACTCCCGGGTACCTACGAGCAGTACTTC. Translated: CASSELPGTYEQYF. Full variable domain (missing parts from reference TRBV2 and TRBJ2-7): EPEVTQTPSHQVTQMGQEVILRCVPISNHLYFYWYRQILGQKVEFLVSFYNNEISEKSEIFDDQFSVERPDGSNFTLKIRSTKLEDSAMYFCASSELPGTYEQYFGPGTRLTVT.

The CDR3 region has the DNA TGTGCCAGCAGTTCAAAACCTACAAACAGGGTCACCGGGGAGCTGTTTTTT. It translates to CASSSKPTNRVTGELFF. The gene calls are TRBV27 and TRBJ2-2; TRBD1 is a possible D gene (6 bases). This CDR3 contains 17 residues. CDR1 is MNHEY, CDR2 SMNVEV, per germline (reference sequence). Trimming took off 4 bases at V and 4 bases at J, with 19 bases between the two ends.

A single count supports this clone. V usage is TRBV27 and J usage is TRBJ1-1; TRBD1 might be the D (5 bases). V was cut by 2 bases and J by 5 bases, with 12 bases left in between. The germline V gene has CDR1 MNHEY and CDR2 SMNVEV (reference sequence). There are 14 residues in the CDR3. CDR3: CASSLRVGRTEAFF. The CDR3 nucleotides are TGTGCCAGCAGTTTAAGAGTGGGGCGGACTGAAGCTTTCTTT.

The chain couples TRBV11-2 to TRBJ2-7; maybe TRBD1 (5 bases). V gave up 2 bases and J gave up 6 bases, with 20 bases separating them. Germline loops: CDR1 SGHAT, CDR2 FQNNGV. This CDR3 region has 16 residues. The CDR3, as DNA: TGTGCCAGCAGCTTACAGGGCCGTTTACTCAGTCCCGAGCAGTACTTC. Translating it yields CASSLQGRLLSPEQYF.

This rearrangement joins TRBV2 to TRBJ2-3; D possibly corresponds to TRBD1 (5 bases). Germline CDR1 and CDR2: SNHLY and FYNNEI. The CDR3 is made up of 15 amino acids. The V gene lost 10 bases and the J gene lost 3 bases, with 20 bases spanning the gap. The CDR3 nucleotides are TGTGCCACCAGGGTGCGGACACGTGGTACAGATACGCAGTATTTT. Its protein product is CATRVRTRGTDTQYF.

V usage is TRBV19 and J usage is TRBJ1-1; tentatively, D is TRBD1 (6 bases). This CDR3 comprises 14 residues. V shed 6 bases and J shed 4 bases, with 15 bases lying between them. Germline V gene sequence: CDR1 LNHDA, CDR2 SQIVND (reference sequence). This chain's CDR3 is CASRRGGVSTEAFF. CDR3 DNA: TGTGCCAGTAGGAGGGGGGGCGTCAGCACTGAAGCTTTCTTT.

The chain combines TRBV4-2 with TRBJ2-1; D may be TRBD1 (6 bases). The CDR3 loop spans 15 amino acids. Germline V gene sequence: CDR1 LGHNA, CDR2 YNFKEQ. V dropped 0 bases and J dropped 4 bases, with 10 bases sitting between them. The chain's CDR3 is CASSQDQGTYNEQFF. DNA for the CDR3: TGTGCCAGCAGCCAAGACCAGGGGACGTACAATGAGCAGTTCTTC.

This rearrangement joins TRBV7-9 to TRBJ2-4, with D possibly being TRBD2 (5 bases). Germline V gives CDR1 SEHNR, CDR2 FQNEAQ (reference sequence). The CDR3 sequence is 15 residues long. The germline V and J ends were trimmed by 1 base and 3 bases, with 10 bases remaining between them. CDR3 sequence (DNA): TGTGCCAGCAGCTTAGTAGAGGGTGGCAAAAACATTCAGTACTTC. It translates to CASSLVEGGKNIQYF.

This chain joins TRBV5-8 and TRBJ1-1, with D unclear. The CDR3 consists of 14 residues. Trimming removed 1 base at V and 5 bases at J, with 12 bases between. The germline V gene has CDR1 SGHTS and CDR2 YDEGEE. CDR3: CASSLFAGSTEAFF. DNA for the CDR3: TGTGCCAGCAGCTTGTTTGCAGGTTCGACTGAAGCTTTCTTT.

The CDR3 DNA reads TGTGCCAGCAGCCTGACAGGGGACGAGCAGTACTTC. It specifies CASSLTGDEQYF. The rearrangement joins TRBV2 to TRBJ2-7, with 8 bases matching TRBD1. V lost 6 bases, J lost 5 bases, and 3 bases stayed unmatched. Looked up from germline, CDR1 is SNHLY and CDR2 is FYNNEI. The CDR3 has 12 residues.

CDR3 residues: CSVSTGVHQPQHF. For the CDR3, the DNA is TGCAGCGTATCGACAGGGGTTCATCAGCCCCAGCATTTT. V and J are TRBV29-1 and TRBJ1-5; 8 nucleotides line up with TRBD1. The CDR3 consists of 13 residues. V was pared by 6 bases and J by 5 bases, with 6 bases of the junction left unmatched. Germline CDR1 is SQVTM and CDR2 is ANQGSEA.

The V and J genes are TRBV15 and TRBJ2-3; D is perhaps TRBD1 (5 bases). The ends were cut back, 3 bases at V and 0 bases at J, with 10 bases in the middle. Germline CDR1 LNHNV, CDR2 YYDKDF (reference sequence). The CDR3 totals 15 residues. The CDR3 sequence is CATSRGGASTDTQYF. CDR3 bases: TGTGCCACCAGCAGGGGTGGGGCTAGCACAGATACGCAGTATTTT.

This rearrangement joins TRBV5-1 to TRBJ2-3, with D possibly being TRBD1 (6 bases). The CDR3 has 13 amino acids. With 0 bases removed from V and 9 bases from J, the gap between germline ends came to 11 bases. In germline, CDR1 is SGHRS, CDR2 YFSETQ. CDR3 amino acids: CASSLASGVTQYF. CDR3 nucleotide sequence: TGCGCCAGCAGCTTGGCCTCAGGGGTAACGCAGTATTTT.

The J gene is TRBJ2-7, the V gene TRBV7-9; 8 nucleotides align to TRBD2. With V trimmed by 4 bases and J by 3 bases, 11 bases remained unmatched. This CDR3 is 16 amino acids long. Germline V gives CDR1 SEHNR, CDR2 FQNEAQ (reference sequence). CDR3 sequence: CASSSPGSGVIYEQYF. CDR3 DNA sequence: TGTGCCAGCAGCTCCCCGGGTAGCGGGGTTATCTACGAGCAGTACTTC. Using reference TRBV7-9 and TRBJ2-7 for the parts outside the CDR3, the full variable domain is DTGVSQNPRHKITKRGQNVTFRCDPISEHNRLYWYRQTLGQGPEFLTYFQNEAQLEKSRLLSDRFSAERPKGSFSTLEIQRTEQGDSAMYLCASSSPGSGVIYEQYFGPGTRLTVT.

The CDR3 DNA is TGTGCCAGCAGCCAAATGGCGGGGAGCGACACTGAAGCTTTCTTT. It encodes CASSQMAGSDTEAFF. The genes are TRBV4-2 and TRBJ1-1; D is ambiguous. This CDR3 spans 15 amino acids. Trimming left V 2 bases short and J 3 bases short, with 13 bases between. Germline assignment: CDR1 LGHNA and CDR2 YNFKEQ.

V and J are TRBV5-6 and TRBJ1-1; the D is unclear. Germline V gene sequence: CDR1 SGHDT, CDR2 YYEEEE. Trimming took off 0 bases at V and 0 bases at J, with 3 bases between the two ends. There are 13 residues in the CDR3. CDR3 in DNA: TGTGCCAGCAGCTTGGTAGTGAACACTGAAGCTTTCTTT. Its translation: CASSLVVNTEAFF.

The genes are TRBV18 and TRBJ2-7; TRBD2 aligns across 13 bases. The CDR3 runs to 17 residues. Looked up from germline, CDR1 is KGHSH and CDR2 is LQKENI. Germline trimming cut 4 bases from V and 0 bases from J; bases unmatched to any gene: 6. CDR3 amino acids: CASSLSTSGGFSYEQYF. CDR3 in DNA: TGTGCCAGCTCACTTTCGACTAGCGGGGGGTTCTCCTACGAGCAGTACTTC.

The chain employs TRBV9 and TRBJ2-1; the match to TRBD1 covers 10 bases. Per the germline V gene, CDR1 is SGDLS and CDR2 is YYNGEE. With V trimmed by 1 base and J by 7 bases, 5 bases remained unmatched. The CDR3 runs 15 residues. CDR3: CASSVYGTGENEQFF. In DNA, the CDR3 is TGTGCCAGCAGCGTATACGGGACAGGGGAGAATGAGCAGTTCTTC.

This sequence joins TRBV4-2 and TRBJ2-7, with 7 bases that match TRBD1. Germline CDR1 and CDR2: LGHNA and YNFKEQ. CDR3 length: 17 residues. Trimming at V came to 0 bases and at J to 2 bases, leaving 10 bases not matched to a gene. Here the CDR3 reads CASSQELYSTGTYEQYF. The DNA for the CDR3 is TGTGCCAGCAGCCAAGAGTTGTACTCGACAGGGACCTACGAGCAGTACTTC.

V and J are TRBV2 and TRBJ2-3; 12 bases fit TRBD2. Looked up from germline, CDR1 is SNHLY and CDR2 is FYNNEI. V shed 6 bases, J shed 4 bases, and the junction held 8 bases outside the gene matches. The CDR3 runs to 16 residues. In nucleotides, the CDR3 is TGTGCCAGCAGCCCGACTAGCGGGAGACCTGCAGATACGCAGTATTTT. Protein product: CASSPTSGRPADTQYF.

The rearrangement joins TRBV4-2 to TRBJ2-7; possible D gene TRBD2, 6 bases. V gave up 5 bases and J gave up 2 bases, with 19 bases separating them. Germline loops: CDR1 LGHNA, CDR2 YNFKEQ. This CDR3 region has 16 residues. CDR3 sequence: CASSMGDGRGAYEQYF. For the CDR3, the DNA is TGTGCCAGCAGCATGGGCGATGGGCGGGGTGCCTACGAGCAGTACTTC.

J is TRBJ2-7 and V is TRBV11-2; 7 nucleotides align to TRBD1. The CDR3 is 17 residues long. Trimming cost V 4 bases and J 5 bases; bases outside gene matches: 17. Germline V CDR1 and CDR2: SGHAT, FQNNGV. The CDR3 loop reads CASSWGLTGKITHEQYF. The CDR3 coding sequence is TGTGCCAGCAGCTGGGGATTGACAGGGAAAATTACCCACGAGCAGTACTTC.

Only a few counts were recorded for this clone. The chain combines TRBV7-9 with TRBJ2-3; D unclear. Germline lookup yields CDR1 SEHNR and CDR2 FQNEAQ (reference sequence). The CDR3 runs to 16 residues. V was trimmed by 3 bases and J by 4 bases, leaving 17 bases between them. The CDR3 DNA reads as TGTGCCAGCAGCTTTATGTACTCACCAAGTCCAGATACGCAGTATTTT. Residues: CASSFMYSPSPDTQYF.

Remarks on this clone: A read error may be the cause here, since a much bigger clone is one base away. V is TRBV28 and J is TRBJ1-2, with 12 bases identical to TRBD1. In germline, CDR1 is MDHEN, CDR2 SYDVKM. The V segment lost 6 bases and the J segment 8 bases; nucleotides outside the gene matches: 7. The CDR3 extends over 14 amino acids. The CDR3 coding sequence is TGTGCCAGCAGGCCGGGACAGGGGGCGCAGGGCTACACCTTC. Translating it yields CASRPGQGAQGYTF.

This chain connects TRBV6-5 to TRBJ2-7, with 7 bases aligning to TRBD2. The trim removed 0 bases at V and 0 bases at J, leaving 5 bases unmatched. This CDR3 region has 16 residues. Germline V gene data show CDR1 as MNHEY and CDR2 as SVGAGI. The CDR3 protein is CASSYSIAGPSYEQYF. As DNA, the CDR3 is TGTGCCAGCAGTTACTCGATAGCGGGTCCCTCCTACGAGCAGTACTTC.